These 2 T cell receptor beta chains were all obtained from the same sample, sequenced in a study of shared clonotypes between healthy human individuals. Sequencing was performed with immunoSEQ multiplex PCR; in TCRdb, only in-frame clones are kept and a portion is missing. The repertoire includes 1 million to 1.2 million clones, 70% to 80% of them detected once, and about 0.94% sits in the top ten. Sample: memory CD4+ T cells from PBMCs. Subset in this sample: CD45RA-negative fraction. All receptors derive from a man aged 18-30 years in good health. Some clones in this sample may be carry-over from other donors' samples.

A word on this clone: The same CDR3 can be traced to other DNA sequences in this sample. The chain employs TRBV12-5 and TRBJ2-5; the D gene is possibly TRBD1 (5 bases). This CDR3 spans 13 amino acids. Germline values: CDR1 LGHNT, CDR2 FRNRAP. Trimming shortened V by 5 bases and J by 5 bases, and 12 bases separated the two germline ends. CDR3 bases: TGTGCTAGTGGTCCTTCAGGGTCGGAGACCCAGTACTTC. It codes for CASGPSGSETQYF.

The chain joins TRBV18 to TRBJ2-3, with D perhaps matching TRBD2 (6 bases). Germline V lookup: CDR1 KGHSH, CDR2 LQKENI. Trimming cost V 0 bases and J 4 bases, with 11 bases left between them. The CDR3 length is 15 residues. The CDR3 bases are TGTGCCAGCTCACCACCGGGACTTGGCCCAGATACGCAGTATTTT. Residues: CASSPPGLGPDTQYF. Based on the CDR3 plus reference TRBV18 and TRBJ2-3, the full variable domain is NAGVMQNPRHLVRRRGQEARLRCSPMKGHSHVYWYRQLPEEGLKFMVYLQKENIIDESGMPKERFSAEFPKEGPSILRIQQVVRGDSAAYFCASSPPGLGPDTQYFGPGTRLTVL.